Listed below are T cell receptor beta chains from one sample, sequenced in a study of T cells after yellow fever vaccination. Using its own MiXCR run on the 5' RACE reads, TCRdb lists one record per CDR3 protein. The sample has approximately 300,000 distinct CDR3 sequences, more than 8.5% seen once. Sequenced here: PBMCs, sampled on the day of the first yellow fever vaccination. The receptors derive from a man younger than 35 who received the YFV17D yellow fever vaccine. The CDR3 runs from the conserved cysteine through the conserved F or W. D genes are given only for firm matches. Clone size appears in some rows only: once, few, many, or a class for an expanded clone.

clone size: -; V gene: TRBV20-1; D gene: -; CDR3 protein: CSPPRSHDTF
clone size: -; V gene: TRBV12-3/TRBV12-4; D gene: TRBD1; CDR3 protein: CASRDRARYGYTF
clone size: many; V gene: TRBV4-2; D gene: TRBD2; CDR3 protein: CASSQETSGGLPTGELFF
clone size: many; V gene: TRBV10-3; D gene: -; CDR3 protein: CAIRQGVGTGELFF
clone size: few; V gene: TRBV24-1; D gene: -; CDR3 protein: CATSPGTYSTDTQYF
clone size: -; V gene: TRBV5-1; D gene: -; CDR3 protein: CASSLVGSSFYEQYF
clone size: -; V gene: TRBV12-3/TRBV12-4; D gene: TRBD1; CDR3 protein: CASRTGENEQFF
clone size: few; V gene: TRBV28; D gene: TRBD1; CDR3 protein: CASSGPGQGFQPQHF
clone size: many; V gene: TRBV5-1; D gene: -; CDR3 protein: CASSLVSGSANTEAFF
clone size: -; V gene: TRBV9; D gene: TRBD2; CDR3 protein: CASSEDSGGSRTQYF
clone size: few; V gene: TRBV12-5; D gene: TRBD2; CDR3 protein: CASGRVPGLAMSQFF
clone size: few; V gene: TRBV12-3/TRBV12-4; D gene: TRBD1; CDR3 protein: CASRPSGGQGKGSYEQYF
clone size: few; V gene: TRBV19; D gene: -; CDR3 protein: CASSRTSNQPQHF
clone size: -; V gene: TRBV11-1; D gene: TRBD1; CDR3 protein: CASSHPLAGGEAKNIQYF
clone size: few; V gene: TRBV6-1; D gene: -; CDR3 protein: CASKPGEANTEAFF
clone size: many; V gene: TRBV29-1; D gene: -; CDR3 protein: CSVRVRPETQYF
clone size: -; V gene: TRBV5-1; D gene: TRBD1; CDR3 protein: CASSFQGAHETQYF
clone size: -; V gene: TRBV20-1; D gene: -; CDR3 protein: CSASDQGIGGYTF
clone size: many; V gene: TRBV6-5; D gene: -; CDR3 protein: CASSYTFGSPLHF
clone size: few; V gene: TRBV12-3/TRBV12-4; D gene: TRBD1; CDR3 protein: CASSSAGTGDNEQFF
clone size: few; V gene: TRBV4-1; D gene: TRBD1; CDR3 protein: CASSQPRQGANGYTF
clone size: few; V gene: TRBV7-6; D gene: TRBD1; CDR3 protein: CASSLTGGGIHTGELFF
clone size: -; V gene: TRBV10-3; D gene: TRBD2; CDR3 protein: CAISPVPGGNEQFF
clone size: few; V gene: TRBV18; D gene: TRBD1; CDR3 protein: CASSRQGVNSPLHF
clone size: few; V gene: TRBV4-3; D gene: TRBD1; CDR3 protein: CASSQDVGRQGSYNEQFF
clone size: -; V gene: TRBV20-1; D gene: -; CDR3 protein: CGTEGGDTGELFF
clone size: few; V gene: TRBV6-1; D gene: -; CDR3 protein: CASREGGGGTGELFF
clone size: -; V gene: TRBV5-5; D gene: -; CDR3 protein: CASSRSTASYNEQFF
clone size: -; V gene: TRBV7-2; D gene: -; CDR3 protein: CASSLEYRGETQYF